This T cell receptor beta chain was identified in a study of regulatory T cells in long-lasting Graves disease. HTBI primers from iRepertoire and Arm-PCR of CDR3 regions yielded the TCR beta libraries. MiXCR, run by TCRdb on the multiplex PCR reads, gives a single entry per CDR3 protein. The table has roughly 350,000 distinct CDR3 sequences, around 15% seen once; the top ten hold roughly a fifth. This clonotype was counted ten times or more. This CDR3 has 14 residues. Germline loops: CDR1 LGHDT, CDR2 YNNKEL (reference sequence). V gave up 4 bases and J gave up 1 base, with 10 bases separating them. Indicated time point: newly diagnosed GD, antithyroid drugs for less than 3 months. RNA isolated from PBMCs was used to make the TCR library. These same data were also listed under a study on T cells in Graves' hyperthyroidism and ophthalmopathy.

The TCR sequence derives from a woman aged 18-29 years with Graves disease. The chain combines TRBV3-1 with TRBJ1-1, with D uncertain. The specimen comprised peripheral blood mononuclear cells (PBMCs), sampled at new diagnosis, from a patient treated with antithyroid drugs. In DNA, the CDR3 is TGTGCCAGCAGCCCCCTGTCCTCGAACACTGAAGCTTTCTTT. Protein: CASSPLSSNTEAFF.